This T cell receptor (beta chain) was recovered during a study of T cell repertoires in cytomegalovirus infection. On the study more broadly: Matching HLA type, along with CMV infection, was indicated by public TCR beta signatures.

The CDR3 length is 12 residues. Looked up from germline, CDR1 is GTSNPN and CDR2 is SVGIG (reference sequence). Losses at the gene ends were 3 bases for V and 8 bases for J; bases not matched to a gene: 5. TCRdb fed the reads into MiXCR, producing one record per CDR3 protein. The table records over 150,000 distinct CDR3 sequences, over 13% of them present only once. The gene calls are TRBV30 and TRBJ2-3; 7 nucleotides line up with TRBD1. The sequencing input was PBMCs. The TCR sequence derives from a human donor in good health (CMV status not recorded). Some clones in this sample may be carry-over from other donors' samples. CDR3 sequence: CAWSENRGTQYF. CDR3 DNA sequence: TGTGCCTGGAGCGAAAACAGGGGTACGCAGTATTTT.